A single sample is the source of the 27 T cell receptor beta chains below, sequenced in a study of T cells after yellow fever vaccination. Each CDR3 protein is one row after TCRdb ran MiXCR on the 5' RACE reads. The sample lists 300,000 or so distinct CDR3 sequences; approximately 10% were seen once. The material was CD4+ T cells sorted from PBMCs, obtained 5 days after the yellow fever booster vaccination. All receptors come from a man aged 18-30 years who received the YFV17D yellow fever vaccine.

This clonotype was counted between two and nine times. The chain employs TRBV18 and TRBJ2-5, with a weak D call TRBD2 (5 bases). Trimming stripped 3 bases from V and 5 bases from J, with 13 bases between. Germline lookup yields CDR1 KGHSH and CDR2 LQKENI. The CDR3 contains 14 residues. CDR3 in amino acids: CASSPAGVRETQYF. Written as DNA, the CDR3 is TGTGCCAGCTCACCGGCCGGGGTCCGGGAGACCCAGTACTTC.

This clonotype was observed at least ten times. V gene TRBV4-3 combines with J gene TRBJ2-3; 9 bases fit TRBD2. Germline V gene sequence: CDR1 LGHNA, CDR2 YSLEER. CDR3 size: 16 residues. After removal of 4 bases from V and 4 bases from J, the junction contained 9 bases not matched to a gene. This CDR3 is CASSRLGGGGPDTQYF. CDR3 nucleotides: TGCGCCAGCAGCCGACTAGGCGGGGGGGGACCAGATACGCAGTATTTT.

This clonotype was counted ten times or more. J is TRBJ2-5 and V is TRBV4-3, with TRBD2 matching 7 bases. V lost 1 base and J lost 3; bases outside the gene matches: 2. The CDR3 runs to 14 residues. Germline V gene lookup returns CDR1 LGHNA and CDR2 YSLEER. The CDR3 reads CASSQGGGEETQYF. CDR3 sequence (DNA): TGCGCCAGCAGCCAAGGGGGGGGAGAAGAGACCCAGTACTTC.

The CDR3 spells CASSFMYTQYF. The DNA of the CDR3 is TGTGCCAGCAGCTTCATGTATACGCAGTATTTT. The chain joins TRBV7-2 to TRBJ2-3; no reliable D call. Looked up from germline, CDR1 is SGHTA and CDR2 is FQGNSA. The V end lost 3 bases, the J end lost 7 bases, and 5 bases lay between the germline ends. There are 11 residues in the CDR3.

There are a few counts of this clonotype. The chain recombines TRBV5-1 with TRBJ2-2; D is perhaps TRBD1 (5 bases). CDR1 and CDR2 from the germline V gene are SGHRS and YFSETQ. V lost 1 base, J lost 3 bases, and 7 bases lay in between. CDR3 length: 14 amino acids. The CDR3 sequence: CASSLMTDTGELFF. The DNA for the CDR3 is TGCGCCAGCAGCTTGATGACAGACACCGGGGAGCTGTTTTTT.

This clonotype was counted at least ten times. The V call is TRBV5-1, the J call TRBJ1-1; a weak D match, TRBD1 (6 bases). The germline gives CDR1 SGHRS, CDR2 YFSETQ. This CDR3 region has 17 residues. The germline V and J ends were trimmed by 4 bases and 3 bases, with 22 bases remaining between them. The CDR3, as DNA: TGCGCCAGCAGCCCCGGGACATTTACTGGGGATTACACTGAAGCTTTCTTT. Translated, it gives CASSPGTFTGDYTEAFF.

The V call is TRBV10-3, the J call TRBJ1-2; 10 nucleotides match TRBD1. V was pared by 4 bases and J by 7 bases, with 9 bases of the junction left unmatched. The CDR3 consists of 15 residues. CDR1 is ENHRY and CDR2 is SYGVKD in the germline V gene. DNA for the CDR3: TGTGCCATCAGTGGACAGGGGGCAGTCGGACCTGGCTACACCTTC. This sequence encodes CAISGQGAVGPGYTF.

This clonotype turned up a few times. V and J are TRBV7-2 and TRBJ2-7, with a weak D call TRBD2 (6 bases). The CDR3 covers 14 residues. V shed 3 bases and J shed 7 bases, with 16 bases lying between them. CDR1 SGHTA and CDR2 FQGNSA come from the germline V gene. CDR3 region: CASSFSGPAGEQYV. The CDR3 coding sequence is TGTGCCAGCAGCTTCTCCGGGCCGGCGGGGGAGCAGTACGTC.

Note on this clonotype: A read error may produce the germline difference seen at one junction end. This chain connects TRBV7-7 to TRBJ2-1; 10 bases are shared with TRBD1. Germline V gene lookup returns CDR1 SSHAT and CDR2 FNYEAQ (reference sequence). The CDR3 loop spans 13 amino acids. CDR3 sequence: CASSKDRGNEQFF. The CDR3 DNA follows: TGTGCTAGCAGCAAGGACAGGGGGAATGAGCAGTTCTTC.

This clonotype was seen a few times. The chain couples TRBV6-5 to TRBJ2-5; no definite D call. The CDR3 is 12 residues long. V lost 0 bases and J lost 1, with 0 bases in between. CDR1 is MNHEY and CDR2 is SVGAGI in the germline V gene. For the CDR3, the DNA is TGTGCCAGCAGTTACTCCCAAGAGACCCAGTACTTC. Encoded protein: CASSYSQETQYF.

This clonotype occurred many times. CDR3 DNA: TGTGCCAGCAGCTTAGCGCCGTGGGGCACAGATACGCAGTATTTT. Its protein product is CASSLAPWGTDTQYF. The chain uses TRBV7-2 and TRBJ2-3; D remains ambiguous. V lost 0 bases to trimming and J lost 1 base, with 8 bases between them. There are 15 residues in the CDR3. CDR1 SGHTA and CDR2 FQGNSA come from the germline V gene.

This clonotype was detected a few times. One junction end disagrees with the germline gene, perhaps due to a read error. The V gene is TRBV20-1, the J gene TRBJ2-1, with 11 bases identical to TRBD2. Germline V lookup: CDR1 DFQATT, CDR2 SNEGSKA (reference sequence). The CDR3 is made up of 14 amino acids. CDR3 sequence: CSASPGGLAGISLF. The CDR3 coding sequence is TGCAGTGCTAGCCCCGGCGGACTAGCGGGTATTTCGCTCTTC.

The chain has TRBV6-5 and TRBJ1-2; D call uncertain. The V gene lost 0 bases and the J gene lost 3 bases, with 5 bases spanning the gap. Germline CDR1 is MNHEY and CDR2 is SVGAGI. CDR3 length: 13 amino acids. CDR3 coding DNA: TGTGCCAGCAGTTACTCCAAAGACTATGGCTACACCTTC. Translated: CASSYSKDYGYTF.

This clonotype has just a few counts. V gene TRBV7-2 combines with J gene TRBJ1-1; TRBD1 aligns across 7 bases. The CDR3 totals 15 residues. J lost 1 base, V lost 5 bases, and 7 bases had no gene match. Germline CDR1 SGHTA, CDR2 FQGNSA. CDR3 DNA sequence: TGTGCCAGCAGCGATACGGGACAGAGGAACACTGAAGCTTTCTTT. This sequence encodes CASSDTGQRNTEAFF.

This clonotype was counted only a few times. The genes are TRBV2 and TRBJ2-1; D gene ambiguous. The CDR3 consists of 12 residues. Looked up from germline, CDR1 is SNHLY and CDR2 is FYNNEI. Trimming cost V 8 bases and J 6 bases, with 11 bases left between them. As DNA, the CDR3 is TGTGCCAGCCGATGGGGTTTCAATGAGCAGTTCTTC. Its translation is CASRWGFNEQFF. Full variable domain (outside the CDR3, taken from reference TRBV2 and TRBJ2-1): EPEVTQTPSHQVTQMGQEVILRCVPISNHLYFYWYRQILGQKVEFLVSFYNNEISEKSEIFDDQFSVERPDGSNFTLKIRSTKLEDSAMYFCASRWGFNEQFFGPGTRLTVL.

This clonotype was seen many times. The CDR3 is CASSARSGTGLAGELFF. The CDR3 DNA sequence: TGTGCCAGCAGTGCGAGATCCGGGACAGGGCTCGCCGGGGAGCTGTTTTTT. V usage is TRBV2 and J usage is TRBJ2-2; 9 bases are shared with TRBD1. The CDR3 length is 17 residues. Germline trimming cut 4 bases from V and 6 bases from J; bases unmatched to any gene: 12. CDR1 is SNHLY, CDR2 FYNNEI, per germline.

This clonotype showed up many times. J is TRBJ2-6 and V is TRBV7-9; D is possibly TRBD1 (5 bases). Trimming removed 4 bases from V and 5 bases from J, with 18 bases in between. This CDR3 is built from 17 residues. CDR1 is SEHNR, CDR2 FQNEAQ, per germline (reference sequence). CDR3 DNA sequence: TGTGCCAGCAGCTCCTTGGATAGGCAGGGTAGGGCCAACGTCCTGACTTTC. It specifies CASSSLDRQGRANVLTF.

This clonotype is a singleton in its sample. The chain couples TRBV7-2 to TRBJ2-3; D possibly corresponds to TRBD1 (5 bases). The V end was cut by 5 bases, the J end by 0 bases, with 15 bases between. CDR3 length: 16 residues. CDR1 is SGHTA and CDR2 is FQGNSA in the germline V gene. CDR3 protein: CASSTYGRESTDTQYF. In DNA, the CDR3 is TGTGCCAGCAGCACCTACGGCAGGGAAAGCACAGATACGCAGTATTTT. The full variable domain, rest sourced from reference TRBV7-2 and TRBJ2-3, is GAGVSQSPSNKVTEKGKDVELRCDPISGHTALYWYRQSLGQGLEFLIYFQGNSAPDKSGLPSDRFSAERTGGSVSTLTIQRTQQEDSAVYLCASSTYGRESTDTQYFGPGTRLTVL.

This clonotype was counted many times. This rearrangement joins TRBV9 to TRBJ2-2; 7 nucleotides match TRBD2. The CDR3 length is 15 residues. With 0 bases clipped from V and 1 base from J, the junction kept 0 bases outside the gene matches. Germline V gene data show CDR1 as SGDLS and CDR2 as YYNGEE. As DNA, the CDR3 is TGTGCCAGCAGCGTAGGCGGGGGGAACACCGGGGAGCTGTTTTTT. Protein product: CASSVGGGNTGELFF.

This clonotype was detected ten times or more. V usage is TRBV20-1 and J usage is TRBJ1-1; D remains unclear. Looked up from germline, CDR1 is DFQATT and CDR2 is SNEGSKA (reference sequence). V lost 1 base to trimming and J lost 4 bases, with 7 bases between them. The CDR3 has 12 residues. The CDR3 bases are TGCAGTGCTAGAGTCCGCCTCACTGAAGCTTTCTTT. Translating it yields CSARVRLTEAFF.

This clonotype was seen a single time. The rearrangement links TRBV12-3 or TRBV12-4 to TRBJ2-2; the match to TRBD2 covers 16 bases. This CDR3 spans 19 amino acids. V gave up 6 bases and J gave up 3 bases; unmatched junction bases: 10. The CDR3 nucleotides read TGTGCCAGCAGGCCTCCGCCGGGACTAGCGGGGGGGTACACCGGGGAGCTGTTTTTT. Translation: CASRPPPGLAGGYTGELFF.

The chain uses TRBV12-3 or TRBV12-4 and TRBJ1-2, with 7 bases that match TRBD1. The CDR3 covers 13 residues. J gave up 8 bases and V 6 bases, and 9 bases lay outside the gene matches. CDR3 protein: CASSLDRVSGYTF. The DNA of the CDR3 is TGTGCCAGCAGCCTCGACAGGGTTAGCGGCTACACCTTC.

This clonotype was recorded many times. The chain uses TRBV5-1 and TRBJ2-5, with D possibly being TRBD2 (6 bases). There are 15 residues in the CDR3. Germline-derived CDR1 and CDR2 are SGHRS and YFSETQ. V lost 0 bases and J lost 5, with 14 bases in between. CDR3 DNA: TGCGCCAGCAGCTTGGTTCCCGGGGGAGTGGAGACCCAGTACTTC. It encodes CASSLVPGGVETQYF.

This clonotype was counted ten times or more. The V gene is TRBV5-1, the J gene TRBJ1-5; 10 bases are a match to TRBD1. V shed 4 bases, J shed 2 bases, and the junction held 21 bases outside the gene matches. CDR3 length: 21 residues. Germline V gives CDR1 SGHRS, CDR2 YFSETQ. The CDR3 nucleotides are TGCGCCAGCAGCCCAATTGTTATGCGGGGGACAGGGGAAGTTGGCAATCAGCCCCAGCATTTT. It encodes CASSPIVMRGTGEVGNQPQHF.

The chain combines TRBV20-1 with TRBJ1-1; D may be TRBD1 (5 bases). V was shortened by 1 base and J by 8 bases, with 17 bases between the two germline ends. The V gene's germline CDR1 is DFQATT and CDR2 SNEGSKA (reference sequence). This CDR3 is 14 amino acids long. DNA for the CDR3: TGCAGTGCTAGAGTAGGGACCGCGACCTCAGAAGCTTTCTTT. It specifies CSARVGTATSEAFF.

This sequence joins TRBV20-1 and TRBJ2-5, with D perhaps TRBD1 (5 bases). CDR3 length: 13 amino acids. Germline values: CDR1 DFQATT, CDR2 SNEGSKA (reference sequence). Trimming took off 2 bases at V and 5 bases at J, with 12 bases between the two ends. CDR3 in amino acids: CSARYQGLETQYF. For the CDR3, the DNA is TGCAGTGCTAGATACCAGGGTTTGGAGACCCAGTACTTC.

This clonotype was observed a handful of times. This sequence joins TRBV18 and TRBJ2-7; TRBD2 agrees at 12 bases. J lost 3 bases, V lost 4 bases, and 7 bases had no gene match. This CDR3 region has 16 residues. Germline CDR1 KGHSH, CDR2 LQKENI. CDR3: CASSQGTSGLLYEQYF. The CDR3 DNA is TGTGCCAGCTCACAGGGGACTAGCGGGCTTCTCTACGAGCAGTACTTC.